This entry features one TCR beta chain sequence. These data originate in a study of blood T cell repertoires in COVID-19. Participants spanned ages about 18 to 95 years and resided in around 25 US areas. Method: immunoSEQ multiplex PCR; TCRdb's copy keeps in-frame clones and lacks some. Here the sample spans 400,000 or so clones, roughly 86% being singletons. The TCR sequence derives from a woman aged 40 to 50 with acute COVID-19. Input material: PBMCs or T cells enriched from blood (not recorded which).

The CDR3 sequence: CASSDGGLAPRVDTQYF. As DNA, the CDR3 is TGTGCCAGTAGTGACGGAGGACTAGCGCCTAGAGTAGATACGCAGTATTTT. J is TRBJ2-3 and V is TRBV19; the match to TRBD2 covers 9 bases. This CDR3 has 17 amino acids. Germline V gives CDR1 LNHDA, CDR2 SQIVND (reference sequence). J gave up 5 bases and V 5 bases, and 14 bases lay outside the gene matches.